The rows below give T cell receptor beta chains drawn from one sample of a study of spatial heterogeneity in lung cancer. TCRdb itself ran the 5' RACE reads through MiXCR, one entry per CDR3 protein. The sample shows some 110,000 distinct CDR3 sequences, approximately 12% of them seen only once. The sequencing used PBMCs, collected at follow-up. The source is a male donor with early-stage non-small cell lung cancer. Both conserved end residues are part of each CDR3. A D gene is named only where the DNA matches it firmly. Rows give clone size only sometimes, using once, few, many, or a class for an expanded clone.

V gene,clone size,D gene,J gene,CDR3 DNA,CDR3 protein
TRBV6-2/TRBV6-3,few,NA,TRBJ1-1,TGTGCCAGCAGGGAGCCGGGGAGGACGCGAATGAACACTGAAGCTTTCTTT,CASREPGRTRMNTEAFF
TRBV6-5,many,NA,TRBJ1-2,TGTGCCAGCAGTTACTCGAGGCAGGGGATCGGGGGCTACACCTTC,CASSYSRQGIGGYTF
TRBV20-1,NA,NA,TRBJ2-1,TGCAGTGCTAGAGATCCGCAGGGACGCAATGAGCAGTTCTTC,CSARDPQGRNEQFF
TRBV7-6,few,TRBD1,TRBJ2-7,TGTGCCAGCAGCTTTCCGACAGGGGGAGAGCAGTACTTC,CASSFPTGGEQYF
TRBV7-3,NA,NA,TRBJ2-1,TGTGCCAGCAGCTTAAGGGGGAGCTCCTACAATGAGCAGTTCTTC,CASSLRGSSYNEQFF
TRBV3-1,NA,NA,TRBJ2-3,TGTGCCAGCAGCCCCTTCGGTAGTACGCAGTATTTT,CASSPFGSTQYF
TRBV7-2,NA,NA,TRBJ1-1,TGTGCCAGCAGCTTAGCCCGGACAGTCAACACTGAAGCTTTCTTT,CASSLARTVNTEAFF
TRBV20-1,many,NA,TRBJ2-5,TGCAGTGCCATCCAGGGCTTACGTTTCCAGACCCAGTACTTC,CSAIQGLRFQTQYF
TRBV5-1,few,NA,TRBJ1-5,TGCGCCAGCAGCCCCCAAGGGGGGTCAAATCAGCCCCAGCATTTT,CASSPQGGSNQPQHF
TRBV5-4,few,TRBD1,TRBJ2-7,TGTGCCAGCAGCTTGGCGGGACAGGGTAACTACGAGCAGTACTTC,CASSLAGQGNYEQYF
TRBV20-1,NA,NA,TRBJ2-3,TGCAGTGCTAGAATGCGGACAGATACGCAGTATTTT,CSARMRTDTQYF
TRBV7-2,many,NA,TRBJ1-2,TGTGCCAGCAGCGCGCTCTATAATAGCCGGGCTAGCTATGGCTACACCTTC,CASSALYNSRASYGYTF
TRBV24-1,few,TRBD1,TRBJ1-5,TGTGCCACCAGTGATGGGACAGGTGGCAATCAGCCCCAGCATTTT,CATSDGTGGNQPQHF
TRBV28,many,TRBD1,TRBJ1-4,TGTGCCAGCAGTTTACGACCCGGACAGGGTCGCGAAAAACTGTTTTTT,CASSLRPGQGREKLFF
TRBV7-2,NA,NA,TRBJ2-7,TGTGCCAGCAGCTTAGCGGGGGGGCGGGCCTCCCTCGAGCAGTACTTC,CASSLAGGRASLEQYF
TRBV12-3/TRBV12-4,many,NA,TRBJ1-1,TGTGCCAGCAGTTTAGGGGGGGGCCTAGGCACTGAAGCTTTCTTT,CASSLGGGLGTEAFF
TRBV7-2,many,TRBD1,TRBJ2-5,TGTGCCAGCAGCCCTCGGACAGGGCGGGAGACCCAGTACTTC,CASSPRTGRETQYF
TRBV7-2,few,TRBD1,TRBJ2-2,TGTGCCAGCAGCTTAAGGCCGGGACAGGGAACCGGGGAGCTGTTTTTT,CASSLRPGQGTGELFF
TRBV7-2,many,NA,TRBJ2-5,TGTGCCAGCGGTCGGGGGTTAGGTACCCAGTACTTC,CASGRGLGTQYF
TRBV5-4,NA,TRBD1,TRBJ1-4,TGTGCCAGCAGCTCTACAGGGGGCGCGGGTGAAAAACTGTTTTTT,CASSSTGGAGEKLFF
TRBV5-5,once,NA,TRBJ1-2,TGTGCCAGCAGCTTCGGAGCACCACAGGGCAACTATGGCTACACCTTC,CASSFGAPQGNYGYTF
TRBV20-1,NA,NA,TRBJ2-7,TGCAGTGTCACCCGGACAGACCATAACTCCTACGAGCAGTACTTC,CSVTRTDHNSYEQYF
TRBV9,few,NA,TRBJ2-3,TGTGCCAGCAGCATACAGGGCCTCCCATTGTATTTT,CASSIQGLPLYF
TRBV13,many,NA,TRBJ2-5,TGTGCCAGCAGGTGGGGCTGGGAGAGGCAAGAGACCCAGTACTTC,CASRWGWERQETQYF
TRBV18,NA,TRBD2,TRBJ2-2,TGTGCCAGCTCGAGCGGGGATTGGAACACCGGGGAGCTGTTTTTT,CASSSGDWNTGELFF
TRBV7-8,NA,NA,TRBJ2-5,TGTGCCAGCGCATTCGCAGTCGCTGCGGGCGAGACCCAGTACTTC,CASAFAVAAGETQYF
TRBV25-1,NA,NA,TRBJ1-4,TGTGCCAGCAGTGAAACCCGACCGTTGGGTGAAAAACTGTTTTTT,CASSETRPLGEKLFF
TRBV12-3/TRBV12-4,NA,NA,TRBJ2-7,TGTGCCAGCAGTTTAGCGGGGGGCTCGCGCGAGCAGTACTTC,CASSLAGGSREQYF
TRBV6-6,many,NA,TRBJ2-6,TGTGCCAGCAGTTATCCCGGGGCCAACGTCCTGACTTTC,CASSYPGANVLTF
TRBV5-6,NA,NA,TRBJ1-2,TGTGCCAGCAGCTTGCAGGGAGAGGACTACTATGGCTACACCTTC,CASSLQGEDYYGYTF
TRBV30,few,NA,TRBJ1-1,TGTGCCTGGGGTTACAACACTGAAGCTTTCTTT,CAWGYNTEAFF
TRBV28,NA,TRBD1,TRBJ2-1,TGTGCCAGCACTGAGGGGGCGAGGAATGAGCAGTTCTTC,CASTEGARNEQFF
TRBV5-1,NA,TRBD2,TRBJ2-1,TGCGCCAGCAGCTTTTGGACTAGCGGGGGGGCCGAGAATGAGCAGTTCTTC,CASSFWTSGGAENEQFF
TRBV7-3,many,NA,TRBJ2-1,TGTGCCAGCAGCTTAGGGGCATCGGGGGAGCAGTTCTTC,CASSLGASGEQFF
TRBV20-1,few,TRBD2,TRBJ2-7,TGCAGTGCTAGATCGGCTAGCGGGGGGCAAAGCTCCTACGAGCAGTACTTC,CSARSASGGQSSYEQYF
TRBV7-9,few,TRBD1,TRBJ1-4,TGTGCCAGCAGCTTAGCAGCCGGGACAGGGAGTGAAAAACTGTTTTTT,CASSLAAGTGSEKLFF
TRBV11-2,NA,NA,TRBJ2-5,TGTGCCAGCAGCCAAATGGCAGGGTGGCAAGAGACCCAGTACTTC,CASSQMAGWQETQYF
TRBV7-9,NA,NA,TRBJ2-1,TGTGCCAGCAGCTTAGATGCAGGGGGGAATGAGCAGTTCTTC,CASSLDAGGNEQFF
TRBV5-1,many,NA,TRBJ1-5,TGCGCCAGCAGCTTGGGACAGTTCAATCAGCCCCAGCATTTT,CASSLGQFNQPQHF
TRBV6-1,NA,NA,TRBJ2-7,TGTGCCAGCAGTGAAGAGGGGTTCGAGCAGTACTTC,CASSEEGFEQYF
TRBV5-1,many,TRBD1,TRBJ2-7,TGCGCCAGCAGCTTGGAGGACAGGAATCACGACGAGCAGTACTTC,CASSLEDRNHDEQYF
TRBV7-6,few,NA,TRBJ2-7,TGTGCCAGCAGCCCCTCCTATCAGGTATCCTACGAGCAGTACTTC,CASSPSYQVSYEQYF
TRBV5-6,NA,TRBD1,TRBJ2-5,TGTGCCAGCAGCTTAGCCAGGGGGCGCGGAGAGACCCAGTACTTC,CASSLARGRGETQYF
TRBV6-4,many,TRBD1,TRBJ1-2,TGTGCCAGCAGTGACTCGGCATTGGACAGGGGGCTGGATGGCTACACCTTC,CASSDSALDRGLDGYTF
TRBV5-1,medium-sized,NA,TRBJ1-2,TGCGCCAGCAGCTTGGGACCGTACTATGGCTACACCTTC,CASSLGPYYGYTF
TRBV9,NA,TRBD1,TRBJ1-6,TGTGCCAGCAGCATGGGACAGGGGGGTTCACCCCTCCACTTT,CASSMGQGGSPLHF
TRBV18,many,NA,TRBJ2-7,TGTGCCAGCTCACCAGATGCGGGAGAGCAGTACTTC,CASSPDAGEQYF
TRBV5-6,NA,NA,TRBJ1-4,TGTGCCAGCCGGACACGGGGGGCTGATGGTGAAAAACTGTTTTTT,CASRTRGADGEKLFF
TRBV20-1,few,NA,TRBJ2-7,TGCAGTGCTATTGAAGGGGCCCCCTACGAGCAGTACTTC,CSAIEGAPYEQYF
TRBV10-3,many,NA,TRBJ2-7,TGTGCCATCAATCGGCCAGGATCGTACGAGCAGTACTTC,CAINRPGSYEQYF
TRBV7-9,few,NA,TRBJ2-1,TGTGCCAGCAGCCCAGGTTGGCGTGCTAGCTACAATGAGCAGTTCTTC,CASSPGWRASYNEQFF
TRBV4-1,once,NA,TRBJ1-1,TGCGCCAGCAGTTTCAGGTTGACCAACACTGAAGCTTTCTTT,CASSFRLTNTEAFF
TRBV19,many,NA,TRBJ2-1,TGTGCCAGTAGGAACAGGGAATGGTCCTACAATGAGCAGTTCTTC,CASRNREWSYNEQFF
TRBV9,NA,NA,TRBJ2-3,TGTGCCAGCAGCGTACTCCAGGCGTTAGATACGCAGTATTTT,CASSVLQALDTQYF
TRBV29-1,NA,NA,TRBJ1-2,TGCAGCGTTGCCGACACTCATGGCTACACCTTC,CSVADTHGYTF
TRBV3-1,few,TRBD2,TRBJ2-7,TGTGCCAGCCGACCGGGACTAGCGGGGAACGAGCAGTACTTC,CASRPGLAGNEQYF
TRBV12-5,NA,NA,TRBJ1-5,TGTGCTAGTGGTTCCCTGGGGGCCGCTCAGCCCCAGCATTTT,CASGSLGAAQPQHF